What follows are 24 T cell receptor beta chains derived from one specimen sequenced in a study of blood T cell repertoires in COVID-19. Produced via immunoSEQ multiplex PCR; TCRdb's table is partial and in-frame only. The sample holds about 20,000 clones, 70% to 90% seen once. The specimen sequenced was peripheral blood. These TCRs come from a human donor with active COVID-19. The donor label of this sample is uncertain.

This clone occurred once. This chain connects TRBV29-1 to TRBJ2-1, with 13 bases fitting TRBD2. J lost 10 bases, V lost 6 bases, and 9 bases had no gene match. The CDR3 extends over 14 amino acids. The germline V gene has CDR1 SQVTM and CDR2 ANQGSEA. DNA of the CDR3: TGCAGCGTAGCCGGACTAGCGGGAGTTTGGGAGCAGTTCTTC. It codes for CSVAGLAGVWEQFF.

This chain connects TRBV6-5 to TRBJ2-7, with a tentative D call TRBD1 (5 bases). Per germline, CDR1 MNHEY and CDR2 SVGAGI. The CDR3 sequence is 15 residues long. The germline V and J ends were trimmed by 0 bases and 3 bases, with 12 bases remaining between them. In DNA form, the CDR3 reads TGTGCCAGCAGTTACTCGGTGGGGCTGAACTACGAGCAGTACTTC. It translates to CASSYSVGLNYEQYF.

V usage is TRBV14 and J usage is TRBJ1-2; 7 bases are shared with TRBD1. CDR1 is SGHDN and CDR2 is FVKESK in the germline V gene. CDR3 length equals 15 residues. The V and J ends lost 5 bases and 2 bases, in that order; junction bases with no gene match: 8. The CDR3 region is CASSSKEDRNYGYTF. In nucleotides, the CDR3 is TGTGCCAGCAGCTCGAAAGAGGACAGGAACTATGGCTACACCTTC.

This clone occurred once. V is TRBV18 and J is TRBJ1-4, with TRBD1 as a possible D gene (5 bases). V gave up 0 bases and J gave up 4 bases, with 12 bases separating them. The germline V gene encodes CDR1 KGHSH and CDR2 LQKENI. The CDR3 extends over 16 amino acids. The CDR3 coding sequence is TGTGCCAGCTCACCACCGGTCAGGGAGGATAATGAAAAACTGTTTTTT. This encodes CASSPPVREDNEKLFF.

The chain combines TRBV5-1 with TRBJ2-1; 9 nucleotides agree with TRBD2. Unmatched junction bases numbered 5, after V lost 2 bases and J lost 5 bases. From germline, CDR1 is SGHRS and CDR2 YFSETQ. This CDR3 is built from 15 residues. The CDR3 region is CASSFSSGINNEQFF. DNA for the CDR3: TGCGCCAGCAGCTTCTCTAGCGGGATAAACAATGAGCAGTTCTTC.

This clone was picked up one time. This chain uses TRBV18 with TRBJ1-6, with D unresolved. V dropped 3 bases and J dropped 6 bases, with 15 bases sitting between them. The CDR3 spans 16 residues. The germline CDR1 and CDR2 sequences are KGHSH and LQKENI. CDR3 protein: CASSPQVVSLNSPLHF. The CDR3 coding sequence is TGTGCCAGCTCACCGCAGGTTGTGTCACTTAATTCACCCCTCCACTTT.

CDR3: CASSYPVPPQYF. The CDR3 DNA sequence: TGTGCCAGCAGTTACCCAGTCCCCCCCCAGTACTTC. The gene calls are TRBV6-2 or TRBV6-3 and TRBJ2-5, with D unclear. In germline, CDR1 is MNHEY, CDR2 SVGEGT. Trimming shortened V by 2 bases and J by 9 bases, and 10 bases separated the two germline ends. The CDR3 has 12 residues.

The V call is TRBV5-1, the J call TRBJ2-2; TRBD1 matches 8 bases. The V segment lost 4 bases and the J segment 0 bases; nucleotides outside the gene matches: 8. The CDR3 contains 17 residues. Germline V CDR1 and CDR2: SGHRS, YFSETQ. Here the CDR3 reads CASSTSRGPANTGELFF. CDR3 nucleotide sequence: TGCGCCAGCAGCACCTCCAGGGGGCCCGCGAACACCGGGGAGCTGTTTTTT.

The chain recombines TRBV7-2 with TRBJ2-1; 9 positions agree with TRBD2. This CDR3 has 15 amino acids. J gave up 8 bases and V 1 base, and 6 bases lay outside the gene matches. Germline-derived CDR1 and CDR2 are SGHTA and FQGNSA. CDR3 DNA: TGTGCCAGCAGCTTAGGTCCAGCGGGGGGCGATGAGCAGTTCTTC. Translation gives CASSLGPAGGDEQFF.

This clone turned up a few times. For the CDR3, the DNA is TGCGCCAGCAGCTTGGACCAAGGAGCCGCAACTAATGAAAAACTGTTTTTT. As protein: CASSLDQGAATNEKLFF. The chain uses TRBV5-1 and TRBJ1-4, with D unresolved. CDR1 is SGHRS and CDR2 is YFSETQ in the germline V gene. V lost 0 bases and J 0 bases, leaving 12 bases between the germline ends. The CDR3 sequence is 17 residues long.

The chain combines TRBV27 with TRBJ2-3; the match to TRBD1 covers 8 bases. With V trimmed by 3 bases and J by 6 bases, 23 bases remained unmatched. CDR3 length: 20 amino acids. Germline CDR1 MNHEY, CDR2 SMNVEV (reference sequence). This CDR3 reads CASSLSVGIRQGRKGDTQYF. CDR3 DNA: TGTGCCAGCAGTTTGTCCGTTGGAATACGACAGGGGAGAAAAGGGGATACGCAGTATTTT.

The chain couples TRBV6-5 to TRBJ2-7; 7 positions agree with TRBD2. The CDR3 length is 14 residues. Trimming cost V 8 bases and J 0 bases; bases outside gene matches: 7. The germline V gene encodes CDR1 MNHEY and CDR2 SVGAGI. The CDR3 here is CASGRDFISYEQYF. In DNA form, the CDR3 reads TGTGCCAGCGGGAGGGACTTCATCTCCTACGAGCAGTACTTC.

This chain connects TRBV7-9 to TRBJ2-3; 12 bases map to TRBD2. In germline, CDR1 is SEHNR, CDR2 FQNEAQ (reference sequence). V shed 6 bases, J shed 6 bases, and the junction held 7 bases outside the gene matches. The CDR3 covers 15 residues. The CDR3 loop is CASSFPTSGSDTQYF. In nucleotides, the CDR3 is TGTGCCAGCAGTTTTCCGACTAGCGGGAGTGATACGCAGTATTTT.

The chain uses TRBV5-4 and TRBJ2-3; D perhaps matches TRBD2 (6 bases). The germline CDR1 and CDR2 sequences are SGHNT and YYREEE (reference sequence). V was pared by 4 bases and J by 8 bases, with 20 bases between. The CDR3 extends over 15 amino acids. This chain's CDR3 is CASSPLKGVGGTQYF. The DNA for the CDR3 is TGTGCCAGCAGCCCCTTAAAAGGGGTGGGGGGTACGCAGTATTTT.

DNA for the CDR3: TGTGCCAGCAGCTCCGGGACTAGCGGGGCCAATGAGCAGTTCTTC. As protein: CASSSGTSGANEQFF. The chain couples TRBV5-8 to TRBJ2-1; 13 nucleotides line up with TRBD2. V shed 3 bases and J 6 bases; nucleotides not matched to a gene: 3. Per germline, CDR1 SGHTS and CDR2 YDEGEE. The CDR3 has 15 residues.

The chain joins TRBV6-1 to TRBJ1-5; 9 bases match TRBD1. V was pared by 4 bases and J by 1 base, with 5 bases of the junction left unmatched. The CDR3 is made up of 16 amino acids. The V gene's germline CDR1 is MNHNS and CDR2 SASEGT. This CDR3 is CASSGQGGYSNQPQHF. The CDR3 nucleotides read TGTGCCAGCAGTGGACAGGGGGGATACAGCAATCAGCCCCAGCATTTT.

The rearrangement links TRBV24-1 to TRBJ2-1; D gene unclear. The CDR3 consists of 14 residues. Germline CDR1 is KGHDR and CDR2 is SFDVKD. V was shortened by 3 bases and J by 0 bases, with 5 bases between the two germline ends. CDR3 nucleotide sequence: TGTGCCACCAGTGATGACTTCTCCTACAATGAGCAGTTCTTC. Its protein product is CATSDDFSYNEQFF.

V gene TRBV28 combines with J gene TRBJ2-1; 7 bases line up with TRBD1. The V segment lost 6 bases and the J segment 7 bases; nucleotides outside the gene matches: 15. CDR1 MDHEN and CDR2 SYDVKM come from the germline V gene. The CDR3 loop spans 16 amino acids. The CDR3 DNA reads as TGTGCCAGCAGCCCCCCGACAGGGTTCCTTTCTAATGAGCAGTTCTTC. This gives the protein CASSPPTGFLSNEQFF.

J is TRBJ2-4 and V is TRBV5-4; TRBD2 matches 7 bases. Trimming removed 4 bases from V and 9 bases from J; junction bases left unmatched: 7. CDR3 length: 13 residues. Germline V CDR1 and CDR2: SGHNT, YYREEE (reference sequence). In DNA form, the CDR3 reads TGTGCCAGCAGCCCAACTAGCGTCGGCATTCAGTACTTC. Its translation is CASSPTSVGIQYF.

The chain combines TRBV7-6 with TRBJ2-3; perhaps TRBD2 as D (6 bases). V shed 1 base and J shed 0 bases, with 11 bases lying between them. This CDR3 has 16 residues. Germline V gives CDR1 SGHVS, CDR2 FNYEAQ. CDR3 in amino acids: CASSLGAGRSTDTQYF. The CDR3 DNA follows: TGTGCCAGCAGCTTAGGGGCGGGGCGTAGCACAGATACGCAGTATTTT.

CDR3 nucleotides: TGTGCCAGCAGCCCCCGACAGGGGGCTGCGGACGAGCAGTACTTC. Translated, it gives CASSPRQGAADEQYF. The chain couples TRBV11-3 to TRBJ2-7; the match to TRBD1 covers 10 bases. Per germline, CDR1 SGHNT and CDR2 YENEEA. Losses at the gene ends were 5 bases for V and 5 bases for J; bases not matched to a gene: 9. This CDR3 spans 15 amino acids.

V and J are TRBV10-3 and TRBJ2-5; 8 bases agree with TRBD2. Unmatched junction bases numbered 4, after V lost 5 bases and J lost 5 bases. The CDR3 is 13 residues long. In germline, CDR1 is ENHRY, CDR2 SYGVKD. The CDR3 DNA is TGTGCCATCAGTATTAGCGGGGAGGAGACCCAGTACTTC. It specifies CAISISGEETQYF.

V gene TRBV27 combines with J gene TRBJ1-4, with D uncertain. The V end was cut by 5 bases, the J end by 7 bases, with 17 bases between. The germline CDR1 and CDR2 sequences are MNHEY and SMNVEV (reference sequence). This CDR3 has 15 amino acids. The CDR3 loop is CASSPQRAGSEKLFF. In DNA, the CDR3 is TGTGCCAGCAGTCCACAGAGGGCTGGTAGTGAAAAACTGTTTTTT.

The chain uses TRBV27 and TRBJ2-7; 14 bases match TRBD2. The J segment lost 2 bases and the V segment lost 2 bases, leaving 2 bases of the junction unmatched. CDR1 is MNHEY and CDR2 is SMNVEV in the germline V gene (reference sequence). The CDR3 covers 16 residues. The chain's CDR3 is CASSLRLAGGTYEQYF. The CDR3 region has the DNA TGTGCCAGCAGTTTACGACTAGCGGGGGGGACCTACGAGCAGTACTTC.